This entry lists 13 T cell receptor beta chains sequenced from one sample in a study of blood T cell repertoires in COVID-19 (dated by TCRdb to 2019 to 2021). The method was the immunoSEQ multiplex PCR assay. The table comes from immuneACCESS by way of TCRdb, which keeps in-frame sequences with V and J called. Part of the clones is missing from these tables; in studies checked, under half for an unresolved V gene and the rest for unknown reasons. Within this sample are about 64,000 clones, with around three quarters of them counted one time only. Approximately 5.3% of the sample is held by the ten biggest clonotypes. Sequencing was carried out using peripheral blood. These receptors came from a human donor in a cohort sampled during active COVID-19.

The rearrangement uses TRBV7-6 and TRBJ2-1; 10 nucleotides align to TRBD1. CDR1 SGHVS and CDR2 FNYEAQ come from the germline V gene. V shed 5 bases and J 4 bases; nucleotides not matched to a gene: 8. The CDR3 spans 16 residues. The CDR3 reads CASSQAGTGVYNEQFF. DNA for the CDR3: TGTGCCAGCAGCCAAGCCGGGACAGGGGTATACAATGAGCAGTTCTTC.

The chain recombines TRBV5-1 with TRBJ2-3, with 8 bases fitting TRBD2. Losses at the gene ends were 2 bases for V and 1 base for J; bases not matched to a gene: 6. Per the germline V gene, CDR1 is SGHRS and CDR2 is YFSETQ. CDR3 length equals 16 residues. CDR3 sequence (DNA): TGCGCCAGCAGCTTAGTAGCGGGGCCGGGCACAGATACGCAGTATTTT. It encodes CASSLVAGPGTDTQYF.

The chain is built from TRBV28 and TRBJ1-5; TRBD1 might be the D (5 bases). The CDR3 totals 15 residues. V dropped 3 bases and J dropped 0 bases, with 9 bases sitting between them. CDR1 is MDHEN, CDR2 SYDVKM, per germline. The CDR3 loop reads CASSFLQGSNQPQHF. As DNA, the CDR3 is TGTGCCAGCAGTTTTCTGCAGGGTAGCAATCAGCCCCAGCATTTT.

CDR3 DNA: TGTGCCAGCAGACTCACTAGCGGTCGAGATACGCAGTATTTT. Amino acid sequence: CASRLTSGRDTQYF. The rearrangement joins TRBV28 to TRBJ2-3; 8 bases map to TRBD2. Germline V gene data show CDR1 as MDHEN and CDR2 as SYDVKM. The CDR3 runs to 14 residues. The V segment lost 6 bases and the J segment 5 bases; nucleotides outside the gene matches: 7.

The chain couples TRBV28 to TRBJ2-5; D remains unclear. The CDR3 is made up of 14 amino acids. CDR1 is MDHEN and CDR2 is SYDVKM in the germline V gene. Trimming took off 6 bases at V and 5 bases at J, with 16 bases between the two ends. CDR3 nucleotide sequence: TGTGCCAGCAGACCGACCCGAGGTTCGGAGACCCAGTACTTC. Encoded protein: CASRPTRGSETQYF.

The V call is TRBV2, the J call TRBJ1-5, with a possible D match to TRBD1 (5 bases). Germline V lookup: CDR1 SNHLY, CDR2 FYNNEI. The CDR3 covers 14 residues. The V gene lost 6 bases and the J gene lost 0 bases, with 9 bases spanning the gap. The DNA of the CDR3 is TGTGCCAGCAGCCGACAGTATAGCAATCAGCCCCAGCATTTT. Amino acid sequence: CASSRQYSNQPQHF.

This clone is labeled as medium-sized (0.01 to 0.1%). The CDR3 DNA reads TGTGCCAGCAGTGAAAGGTCCAGGTCATTCTATGGCTACACCTTC. It specifies CASSERSRSFYGYTF. The genes are TRBV2 and TRBJ1-2; no firm D call. In germline, CDR1 is SNHLY, CDR2 FYNNEI. V was pared by 2 bases and J by 4 bases, with 14 bases between. The CDR3 loop spans 15 amino acids.

The table lists this clone with a count of one. The chain is built from TRBV6-1 and TRBJ1-5, with 7 bases identical to TRBD1. The junction had 2 bases not matched to a gene; V was cut back by 0 bases and J by 0 bases. Germline-derived CDR1 and CDR2 are MNHNS and SASEGT. This CDR3 has 16 residues. CDR3 region: CASSEAGQISNQPQHF. The CDR3 DNA reads TGTGCCAGCAGTGAAGCGGGACAGATTAGCAATCAGCCCCAGCATTTT.

In DNA form, the CDR3 reads TGTGCCAGCAGCTGGACCATAATAGCGGGGGGCACAGATACGCAGTATTTT. It yields the protein CASSWTIIAGGTDTQYF. V and J are TRBV5-8 and TRBJ2-3; 9 bases agree with TRBD2. Unmatched junction bases numbered 9, after V lost 3 bases and J lost 1 base. Germline V gives CDR1 SGHTS, CDR2 YDEGEE. The CDR3 spans 17 residues.

By sample fraction, this clone is medium-sized. The chain links TRBV19 to TRBJ2-3; TRBD2 is a possible D gene (6 bases). The CDR3 spans 16 residues. Trimming pared 4 bases from V and 6 bases from J, leaving 20 bases between. Per germline, CDR1 LNHDA and CDR2 SQIVND (reference sequence). The CDR3 DNA reads as TGTGCCAGTAGTACAAACCCTGCCGGGGGTGCGGATACGCAGTATTTT. This codes for CASSTNPAGGADTQYF.

The V call is TRBV6-2 or TRBV6-3, the J call TRBJ1-1; the D gene is possibly TRBD1 (5 bases). This CDR3 spans 15 amino acids. Trimming pared 5 bases from V and 1 base from J, leaving 14 bases between. Looked up from germline, CDR1 is MNHEY and CDR2 is SVGEGT. CDR3 sequence: CASSPTASPNTEAFF. The DNA for the CDR3 is TGTGCCAGCAGTCCGACAGCGTCCCCGAACACTGAAGCTTTCTTT.

This clone occurred once. The chain has TRBV6-1 and TRBJ1-1; D call uncertain. The CDR3 sequence is 15 residues long. CDR1 MNHNS and CDR2 SASEGT come from the germline V gene. V was cut by 1 base and J by 4 bases, with 13 bases left in between. The CDR3 loop is CASSEEPGRSTEAFF. CDR3 coding DNA: TGTGCCAGCAGTGAAGAGCCGGGAAGGAGCACTGAAGCTTTCTTT.

The table lists this clone with a few counts. The V and J genes are TRBV4-1 and TRBJ2-2; a possible D gene is TRBD2 (5 bases). Trimming stripped 0 bases from V and 4 bases from J, with 15 bases between. Germline lookup yields CDR1 MGHRA and CDR2 YSYEKL. This CDR3 has 17 amino acids. DNA of the CDR3: TGCGCCAGCAGCCAAGATATAGGTCTACTAGGCACCGGGGAGCTGTTTTTT. As protein: CASSQDIGLLGTGELFF.